A selection of T cell receptor beta chains follows, all from one sample in a study of CXCR3-negative and CXCR3-positive naive CD8 T cells. TCRdb re-called the 5' RACE reads and gives one entry per CDR3 protein, without DNA. This sample's table reports 100,000 to 150,000 distinct CDR3 sequences. Sequencing input: naive CXCR3- CD8+ T cells from blood. The receptor source for this set is a human donor in good health. Some clones in this sample may be carry-over from other donors' samples. The CDR3 runs from the conserved cysteine through the conserved F or W.

>TRBJ2-7|TRBV6-2/TRBV6-3|16
CASSYEGQAISYEQYF
>TRBJ2-5|TRBV6-1|16
CASSESLAGGWETQYF
>TRBJ2-7|TRBV4-2|11
CASSQGGLVNF
>TRBJ1-1|TRBV4-3|15
CASSQGSGSGTEAFF
>TRBJ2-3|TRBV20-1|16
CSARVTSGASTDTQYF
>TRBJ2-1|TRBV29-1|14
CSVGLTYLGNEQFF
>TRBJ1-2|TRBV7-6|17
CASSLDGAGPPIYGYTF
>TRBJ2-5|TRBV29-1|12
CSGGPVQETQYF
>TRBJ2-2|TRBV12-3/TRBV12-4|16
CAGGGQVPANTGELFF
>TRBJ2-3|TRBV5-1|15
CASTRGTGPPDTQYF
>TRBJ2-7|TRBV29-1|17
CSVEAGLAGVPNYEQYF
>TRBJ2-7|TRBV12-3/TRBV12-4|15
CASSISGRALSEQYF
>TRBJ2-1|TRBV24-1|18
CATSGRDGTRHSYNEQFF
>TRBJ2-7|TRBV4-3|15
CASSQDRTGTYEQYF
>TRBJ2-7|TRBV5-1|15
CASSLTTGAFYEQYF
>TRBJ1-2|TRBV7-9|14
CASSPSQGAYGYTF
>TRBJ2-3|TRBV4-3|20
CASGEGLAGGRRIITDTQYF
>TRBJ2-2|TRBV28|15
CASSLRLEITGELFF
>TRBJ1-2|TRBV12-3/TRBV12-4|12
CASSLEVNGHTF
>TRBJ1-1|TRBV7-9|13
CASSGTGHTEAFF
>TRBJ2-1|TRBV5-6|13
CASSTDVDNEQFF
>TRBJ2-3|TRBV2|15
CASEEGTSSSDTQYF
>TRBJ2-1|TRBV6-2/TRBV6-3|17
CASSSGPEGLTGNEQFF
>TRBJ2-5|TRBV15|15
CATSRESGSQETQYF
>TRBJ2-7|TRBV7-3|15
CASSLIGGGSYEQYF
>TRBJ2-7|TRBV13|19
CASSSLTVLAGGPSYEQYF
>TRBJ2-2|TRBV6-5|18
CASSYTYRAHTNTGELFF
>TRBJ2-7|TRBV29-1|13
CSVGDGTSYEQYF
>TRBJ2-7|TRBV29-1|14
CSVERVEGSYEQYF
>TRBJ2-1|TRBV2|14
CASSLLDRDNEQFF
>TRBJ1-1|TRBV9|15
CASSVVSGLDTEAFF
>TRBJ2-2|TRBV5-6|20
CASSPGAASGGLKNTGELFF
>TRBJ2-4|TRBV15|15
CATSRERLAKNIQYF
>TRBJ2-7|TRBV3-1|15
CASSQVSLPLREQYF
>TRBJ2-7|TRBV5-1|18
CASSRIRLAGEESQEQYF
>TRBJ2-7|TRBV27|13
CASSLEQPYEQYF
>TRBJ2-7|TRBV20-1|15
CSASRLAGSAGEQYF
>TRBJ2-5|TRBV9|14
CASSGQGAGKTQYF
>TRBJ1-2|TRBV7-6|13
CASSSSGTDGYTF
>TRBJ2-1|TRBV11-2|13
CASSLVRSDEQFF
>TRBJ2-5|TRBV21-1|16
CASSKEAAEVQETQYF
>TRBJ2-7|TRBV6-6|13
CASSYPDANEQYF
>TRBJ2-7|TRBV10-2|12
CASSTGSDEQYF
>TRBJ2-1|TRBV10-3|15
CASGTSGRAGGEQFF
>TRBJ2-1|TRBV11-2|14
CASSLPLDPNEQFF
>TRBJ2-1|TRBV11-3|15
CASSPGDYSYNEQFF
>TRBJ2-1|TRBV4-1|14
CASSQVRGDHEQFF
>TRBJ2-2|TRBV20-1|18
CSARDFGAGGLNTGELFF
>TRBJ2-7|TRBV9|14
CASSVGADLYEQYF
>TRBJ2-7|TRBV5-1|17
CASSLYYSGGTAYEQYF
>TRBJ1-5|TRBV12-5|18
CASGYTDRATSSNQPQHF
>TRBJ2-7|TRBV29-1|14
CSVRAGQGGYEQYF
>TRBJ2-7|TRBV29-1|13
CSVLGNPNYEQYF
>TRBJ2-2|TRBV6-1|14
CASSLGQHTGELFF
>TRBJ2-3|TRBV9|16
CASSVAGGASTDTRYF
>TRBJ2-7|TRBV29-1|12
CSVTSGPYEQYF
>TRBJ2-7|TRBV5-6|16
CASSLGVDFSLYEQYF